Listed here are 17 T cell receptor beta chains from one sample, sequenced in a study of response to subunit inactivated influenza vaccine. TCRdb called the RT-PCR reads again in MiXCR, with one record for every CDR3 protein. The sample lists around 850,000 distinct CDR3 sequences; approximately 17% were seen once. Specimen: PBMCs from blood, collected approximately 5 days after vaccination. These receptor sequences come from a middle-aged man who received an inactivated influenza vaccine.

This rearrangement joins TRBV28 to TRBJ2-1; D unresolved. The germline V gene has CDR1 MDHEN and CDR2 SYDVKM. Trimming shortened V by 6 bases and J by 3 bases, and 15 bases separated the two germline ends. The length of the CDR3 is 15 residues. CDR3 protein: CASRLRAVSYNEQFF. The CDR3 DNA reads as TGTGCCAGCAGGTTACGGGCGGTTAGCTACAATGAGCAGTTCTTC.

The CDR3: CASSSSTGGETQYF. The CDR3 region has the DNA TGTGCCAGCAGTTCCTCGACAGGGGGCGAGACCCAGTACTTC. The chain links TRBV12-3 or TRBV12-4 to TRBJ2-5; 10 bases match TRBD1. J lost 5 bases, V lost 4 bases, and 4 bases had no gene match. The CDR3 length is 14 residues.

V gene TRBV5-1 combines with J gene TRBJ2-3; 8 nucleotides match TRBD2. CDR1 and CDR2 from the germline V gene are SGHRS and YFSETQ. The CDR3 runs to 16 residues. V lost 5 bases, J lost 4 bases, and 12 bases stayed unmatched. The CDR3 region is CASSENGGAIADTQYF. DNA of the CDR3: TGCGCCAGCAGTGAGAACGGGGGGGCAATCGCAGATACGCAGTATTTT. Full variable domain (outside the CDR3, taken from reference TRBV5-1 and TRBJ2-3): KAGVTQTPRYLIKTRGQQVTLSCSPISGHRSVSWYQQTPGQGLQFLFEYFSETQRNKGNFPGRFSGRQFSNSRSEMNVSTLELGDSALYLCASSENGGAIADTQYFGPGTRLTVL.

This clonotype was seen more than once but under ten times. J is TRBJ2-7 and V is TRBV20-1, with 11 bases matching TRBD2. Germline-derived CDR1 and CDR2 are DFQATT and SNEGSKA (reference sequence). The CDR3 is 13 residues long. V dropped 6 bases and J dropped 6; count of bases not matched to a gene: 7. The CDR3 DNA is TGCAGTGCCATGGGACTAGCGGAGCTCGAGCAGTACTTC. This gives the protein CSAMGLAELEQYF.

This clonotype was counted a few times. This chain connects TRBV7-2 to TRBJ2-5; maybe TRBD1 (6 bases). Germline V gene data show CDR1 as SGHTA and CDR2 as FQGNSA. This CDR3 spans 16 amino acids. Trimming removed 2 bases from V and 5 bases from J, with 18 bases in between. This CDR3 reads CASSLSIGRGMETQYF. The CDR3 coding sequence is TGTGCCAGCAGCTTAAGCATAGGAAGGGGGATGGAGACCCAGTACTTC. Full variable domain (rest looked up from reference TRBV7-2 and TRBJ2-5): GAGVSQSPSNKVTEKGKDVELRCDPISGHTALYWYRQSLGQGLEFLIYFQGNSAPDKSGLPSDRFSAERTGGSVSTLTIQRTQQEDSAVYLCASSLSIGRGMETQYFGPGTRLLVL.

This clonotype was picked up one time. The J gene is TRBJ1-3, the V gene TRBV20-1, with D perhaps matching TRBD1 (5 bases). Germline lookup yields CDR1 DFQATT and CDR2 SNEGSKA (reference sequence). The V and J ends lost 6 bases and 4 bases respectively, with 16 bases between them. The CDR3 consists of 14 residues. The CDR3 is CSAVVRGSGNTIYF. The CDR3 coding sequence is TGCAGTGCGGTAGTTCGGGGGAGCGGAAACACCATATATTTT.

This clonotype turned up a few times. J is TRBJ2-1 and V is TRBV20-1; 8 nucleotides agree with TRBD2. This CDR3 has 15 residues. Germline assignment: CDR1 DFQATT and CDR2 SNEGSKA (reference sequence). The junction had 8 bases not matched to a gene; V was cut back by 0 bases and J by 7 bases. CDR3 protein: CSARDGERESNEQFF. The CDR3 DNA sequence: TGCAGTGCTAGAGATGGGGAGCGGGAGTCGAATGAGCAGTTCTTC.

This clonotype appeared a few times. The genes are TRBV30 and TRBJ2-2, with 7 positions matching TRBD1. The length of the CDR3 is 12 residues. V trimming: 2 bases; J trimming: 7 bases; junction bases outside the gene matches: 1. CDR1 and CDR2 from the germline V gene are GTSNPN and SVGIG (reference sequence). The CDR3 protein is CAWSPGGGELFF. DNA of the CDR3: TGTGCCTGGAGTCCAGGGGGCGGGGAGCTGTTTTTT. Variable domain in full (rest from reference TRBV30 and TRBJ2-2): SQTIHQWPATLVQPVGSPLSLECTVEGTSNPNLYWYRQAAGRGLQLLFYSVGIGQISSEVPQNLSASRPQDRQFILSSKKLLLSDSGFYLCAWSPGGGELFFGEGSRLTVL.

The rearrangement uses TRBV7-2 and TRBJ2-7; tentatively, D is TRBD2 (6 bases). V was cut by 0 bases and J by 9 bases, with 12 bases left in between. Germline CDR1 reads SGHTA; CDR2 reads FQGNSA. The CDR3 is 13 residues long. The CDR3 reads CASSLAPGRGQYF. The DNA for the CDR3 is TGTGCCAGCAGCTTAGCGCCAGGGCGGGGGCAGTACTTC.

The chain has TRBV20-1 and TRBJ2-3, with D unresolved. V dropped 0 bases and J dropped 4 bases, with 11 bases sitting between them. CDR1 and CDR2 from the germline V gene are DFQATT and SNEGSKA (reference sequence). The CDR3 has 14 residues. CDR3 coding DNA: TGCAGTGCTAGAGACCCACGGACCTCAGATACGCAGTATTTT. Protein product: CSARDPRTSDTQYF.

This clonotype showed up just a few times. The chain uses TRBV11-2 and TRBJ2-3; possibly TRBD2 for D (6 bases). There are 18 residues in the CDR3. Trimming took 1 base from V and 2 from J, leaving 19 bases between them. Germline-derived CDR1 and CDR2 are SGHAT and FQNNGV. CDR3 DNA: TGTGCCAGCAGCTTAGGTGGGAGGAAGGTTAAGCCCACAGATACGCAGTATTTT. Its translation: CASSLGGRKVKPTDTQYF.

This clonotype was seen a handful of times. CDR3 DNA: TGCAGTGCTAGAGATGTGGGGCTAGCCTTCGGCACAGATACGCAGTATTTT. Protein: CSARDVGLAFGTDTQYF. This chain links TRBV20-1 with TRBJ2-3; perhaps D is TRBD1 or TRBD2 (5 bases each). The CDR3 spans 17 residues. V lost 0 bases and J lost 1, with 17 bases in between. Germline values: CDR1 DFQATT, CDR2 SNEGSKA (reference sequence).

This clonotype was seen at least ten times. The gene calls are TRBV5-6 and TRBJ1-2, with D perhaps TRBD1 (5 bases). The V gene lost 4 bases and the J gene lost 3 bases, with 19 bases spanning the gap. This CDR3 has 16 amino acids. Germline V gives CDR1 SGHDT, CDR2 YYEEEE. The CDR3 protein is CASSPGLRTRDYGYTF. CDR3 DNA sequence: TGTGCCAGCAGCCCGGGGCTGAGGACCCGCGACTATGGCTACACCTTC.

Ten or more counts support this clonotype. This chain links TRBV4-2 with TRBJ2-3, with 10 positions matching TRBD2. The V and J ends lost 6 bases and 6 bases, in that order; junction bases with no gene match: 12. This CDR3 has 16 amino acids. Germline-derived CDR1 and CDR2 are LGHNA and YNFKEQ. CDR3 loop: CASRDLKRGGLDTQYF. The CDR3 DNA follows: TGTGCCAGCAGGGATTTAAAGCGGGGGGGCTTGGATACGCAGTATTTT.

This clonotype showed up just a few times. The chain carries TRBV28 and TRBJ1-6, with 8 bases matching TRBD1. CDR1 MDHEN and CDR2 SYDVKM come from the germline V gene. The CDR3 is 13 residues long. Germline trimming cut 10 bases from V and 8 bases from J; bases unmatched to any gene: 7. The CDR3, as DNA: TGTGCCATCCGGGAGGGACAGGATTCACCCCTCCACTTT. Encoded protein: CAIREGQDSPLHF.

The chain employs TRBV28 and TRBJ2-2; no clear D gene. V was clipped by 0 bases and J by 7 bases, with 21 bases between them. In germline, CDR1 is MDHEN, CDR2 SYDVKM. This CDR3 spans 18 amino acids. CDR3 residues: CASSLWIRTDPRDGELFF. The CDR3 DNA is TGTGCCAGCAGTTTATGGATTAGGACGGACCCCCGAGACGGGGAGCTGTTTTTT.

In its sample, this clonotype was seen once. The chain recombines TRBV29-1 with TRBJ2-2; 8 bases agree with TRBD1. V was pared by 2 bases and J by 6 bases, with 5 bases of the junction left unmatched. The germline V gene has CDR1 SQVTM and CDR2 ANQGSEA. This CDR3 has 14 residues. In DNA form, the CDR3 reads TGCAGCGTTGAAAACAGGGGACAGGCCGGGGAGCTGTTTTTT. It encodes CSVENRGQAGELFF.